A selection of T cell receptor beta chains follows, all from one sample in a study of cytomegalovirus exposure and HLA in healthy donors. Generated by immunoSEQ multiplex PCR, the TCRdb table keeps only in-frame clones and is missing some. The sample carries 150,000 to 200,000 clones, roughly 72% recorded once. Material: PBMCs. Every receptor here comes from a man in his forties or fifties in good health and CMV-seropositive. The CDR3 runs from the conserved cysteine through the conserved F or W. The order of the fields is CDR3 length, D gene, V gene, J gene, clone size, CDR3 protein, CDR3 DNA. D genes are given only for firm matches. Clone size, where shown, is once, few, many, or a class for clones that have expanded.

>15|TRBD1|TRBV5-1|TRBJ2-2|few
CASSPRQGSAGELFF
TGCGCCAGCAGCCCCCGACAGGGAAGTGCCGGGGAGCTGTTTTTT
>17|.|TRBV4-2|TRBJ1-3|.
CASSQGSGANSGNTIYF
TGTGCCAGCAGCCAAGGCTCAGGGGCAAACTCTGGAAACACCATATATTTT
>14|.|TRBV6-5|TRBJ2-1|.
CASRTGQGNNEQFF
TGTGCCAGCAGGACGGGTCAGGGGAACAATGAGCAGTTCTTC
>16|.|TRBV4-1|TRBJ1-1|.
CASSQDWGSLNAEAFF
TGCGCCAGCAGCCAAGACTGGGGCAGTCTGAACGCTGAAGCTTTCTTT
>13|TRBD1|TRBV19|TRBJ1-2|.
CASSTQGASGYTF
TGTGCCAGTAGTACGCAGGGGGCGAGTGGCTACACCTTC
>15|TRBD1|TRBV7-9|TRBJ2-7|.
CASSQVSTGSYEQYF
TGTGCCAGCAGCCAAGTTTCGACAGGGAGCTACGAGCAGTACTTC
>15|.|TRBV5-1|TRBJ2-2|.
CASSPGHNVNGELFF
TGCGCCAGCAGCCCTGGACATAACGTCAACGGGGAGCTGTTTTTT
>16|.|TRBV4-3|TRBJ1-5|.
CASSQDVAGLHQPQHF
TGCGCCAGCAGCCAAGATGTGGCAGGGTTGCATCAGCCCCAGCATTTT
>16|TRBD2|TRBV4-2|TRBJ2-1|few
CASSQENGGGYNEQFF
TGTGCCAGCAGCCAAGAAAACGGGGGGGGGTACAATGAGCAGTTCTTC
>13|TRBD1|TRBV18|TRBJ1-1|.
CASSPRGKGEAFF
TGTGCCAGCTCACCCAGGGGGAAGGGGGAAGCTTTCTTT
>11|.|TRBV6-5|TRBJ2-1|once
CASRTYNEQFF
TGTGCCAGCAGGACTTACAATGAGCAGTTCTTC
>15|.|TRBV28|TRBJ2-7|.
CAIHGGAVFSYEQYF
TGTGCCATCCATGGAGGGGCCGTTTTCTCCTACGAGCAGTACTTC
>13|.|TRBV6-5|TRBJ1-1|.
CASSWAVFTEAFF
TGTGCCAGCAGTTGGGCAGTCTTCACTGAAGCTTTCTTT
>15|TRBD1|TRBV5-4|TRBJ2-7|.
CASSLGQALSYEQYF
TGTGCCAGCAGCTTAGGACAGGCCCTCTCCTACGAGCAGTACTTC
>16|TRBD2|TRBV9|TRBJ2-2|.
CASSVGSMGGTGELFF
TGTGCCAGCAGCGTAGGCTCAATGGGGGGGACCGGGGAGCTGTTTTTT
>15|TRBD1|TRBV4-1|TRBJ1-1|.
CASSQNEGAGTEAFF
TGCGCCAGCAGCCAAAACGAGGGGGCGGGAACTGAAGCTTTCTTT
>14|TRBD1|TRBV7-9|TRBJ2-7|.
CASSRTGQNYEQYF
TGTGCCAGCAGCCGGACAGGGCAAAACTACGAGCAGTACTTC
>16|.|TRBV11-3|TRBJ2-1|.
CASSLDVAAGENEQFF
TGTGCCAGCAGCTTAGATGTGGCAGCCGGGGAAAATGAGCAGTTCTTC
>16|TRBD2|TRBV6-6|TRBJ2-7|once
CASSYGLAGGGDEQYF
TGTGCCAGCAGCTACGGACTAGCGGGGGGCGGCGACGAGCAGTACTTC
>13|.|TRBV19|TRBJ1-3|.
CASSIGQGNTIYF
TGTGCCAGTAGTATTGGACAGGGAAACACCATATATTTT
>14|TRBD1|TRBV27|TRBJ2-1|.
CASTGTGAYNEQFF
TGTGCCAGCACCGGGACAGGGGCCTACAATGAGCAGTTCTTC
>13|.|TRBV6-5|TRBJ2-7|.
CASTQDSSYEQYF
TGTGCCAGCACCCAGGACAGTTCCTACGAGCAGTACTTC
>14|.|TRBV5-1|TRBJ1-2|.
CASSFTPGAVGYTF
TGCGCCAGCAGCTTTACCCCAGGGGCGGTGGGCTACACCTTC
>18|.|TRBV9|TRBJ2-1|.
CASSVEGSGPSSYNEQFF
TGTGCCAGCAGCGTAGAGGGTAGCGGACCAAGCTCCTACAATGAGCAGTTCTTC
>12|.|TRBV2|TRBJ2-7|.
CASGTRAFEQYF
TGTGCCAGCGGAACTAGGGCGTTCGAGCAGTACTTC
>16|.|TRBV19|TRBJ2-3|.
CASSIDGRGVPDTQYF
TGTGCCAGTAGTATAGATGGCAGGGGGGTGCCAGATACGCAGTATTTT
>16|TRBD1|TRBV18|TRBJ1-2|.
CASSPNGQERGYGYTF
TGTGCCAGCTCACCAAACGGACAGGAACGGGGCTATGGCTACACCTTC
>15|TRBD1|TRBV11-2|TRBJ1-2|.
CASSLGPGQGHGYTF
TGTGCCAGCAGCTTAGGCCCGGGACAGGGGCACGGCTACACCTTC
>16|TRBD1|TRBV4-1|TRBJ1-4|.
CASSQGYRGTNEKLFF
TGCGCCAGCAGCCAGGGCTACAGGGGGACAAATGAAAAACTGTTTTTT
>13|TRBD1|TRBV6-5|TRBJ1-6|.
CASSLRDREPLHF
TGTGCCAGCAGTTTACGGGACAGGGAACCCCTCCACTTT
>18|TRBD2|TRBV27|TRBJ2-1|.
CASSLGPRLAGDYNEQFF
TGTGCCAGCAGTTTAGGCCCGCGACTAGCGGGGGACTACAATGAGCAGTTCTTC
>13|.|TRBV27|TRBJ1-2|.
CASSFARDNGYTF
TGTGCCAGCAGTTTCGCCAGGGATAACGGCTACACCTTC
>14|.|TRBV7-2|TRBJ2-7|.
CASSSSRGAREQYF
TGTGCCAGCAGCTCGTCCCGGGGGGCACGCGAGCAGTACTTC
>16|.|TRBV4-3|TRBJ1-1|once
CASSQDRWGVSTEAFF
TGCGCCAGCAGCCAAGATCGGTGGGGGGTTAGCACTGAAGCTTTCTTT
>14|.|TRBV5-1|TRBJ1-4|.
CASSLGGSGMKLFF
TGCGCCAGCAGCTTGGGGGGTTCGGGGATGAAACTGTTTTTT
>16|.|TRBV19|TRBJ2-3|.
CASNSGPGVIYDTQYF
TGTGCCAGTAACTCCGGGCCAGGGGTAATTTATGATACGCAGTATTTT
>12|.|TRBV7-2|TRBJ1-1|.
CASSTQNTEAFF
TGTGCCAGCAGCACACAGAACACTGAAGCTTTCTTT
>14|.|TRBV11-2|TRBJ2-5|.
CASSSYSAQETQYF
TGTGCCAGCAGCTCCTATAGCGCTCAAGAGACCCAGTACTTC
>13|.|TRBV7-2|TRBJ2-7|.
CASSSYSASEQYF
TGTGCCAGCAGCTCTTACAGTGCCAGCGAGCAGTACTTC
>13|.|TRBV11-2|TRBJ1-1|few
CASSLRVNTEAFF
TGTGCCAGCAGCTTGAGGGTGAACACTGAAGCTTTCTTT